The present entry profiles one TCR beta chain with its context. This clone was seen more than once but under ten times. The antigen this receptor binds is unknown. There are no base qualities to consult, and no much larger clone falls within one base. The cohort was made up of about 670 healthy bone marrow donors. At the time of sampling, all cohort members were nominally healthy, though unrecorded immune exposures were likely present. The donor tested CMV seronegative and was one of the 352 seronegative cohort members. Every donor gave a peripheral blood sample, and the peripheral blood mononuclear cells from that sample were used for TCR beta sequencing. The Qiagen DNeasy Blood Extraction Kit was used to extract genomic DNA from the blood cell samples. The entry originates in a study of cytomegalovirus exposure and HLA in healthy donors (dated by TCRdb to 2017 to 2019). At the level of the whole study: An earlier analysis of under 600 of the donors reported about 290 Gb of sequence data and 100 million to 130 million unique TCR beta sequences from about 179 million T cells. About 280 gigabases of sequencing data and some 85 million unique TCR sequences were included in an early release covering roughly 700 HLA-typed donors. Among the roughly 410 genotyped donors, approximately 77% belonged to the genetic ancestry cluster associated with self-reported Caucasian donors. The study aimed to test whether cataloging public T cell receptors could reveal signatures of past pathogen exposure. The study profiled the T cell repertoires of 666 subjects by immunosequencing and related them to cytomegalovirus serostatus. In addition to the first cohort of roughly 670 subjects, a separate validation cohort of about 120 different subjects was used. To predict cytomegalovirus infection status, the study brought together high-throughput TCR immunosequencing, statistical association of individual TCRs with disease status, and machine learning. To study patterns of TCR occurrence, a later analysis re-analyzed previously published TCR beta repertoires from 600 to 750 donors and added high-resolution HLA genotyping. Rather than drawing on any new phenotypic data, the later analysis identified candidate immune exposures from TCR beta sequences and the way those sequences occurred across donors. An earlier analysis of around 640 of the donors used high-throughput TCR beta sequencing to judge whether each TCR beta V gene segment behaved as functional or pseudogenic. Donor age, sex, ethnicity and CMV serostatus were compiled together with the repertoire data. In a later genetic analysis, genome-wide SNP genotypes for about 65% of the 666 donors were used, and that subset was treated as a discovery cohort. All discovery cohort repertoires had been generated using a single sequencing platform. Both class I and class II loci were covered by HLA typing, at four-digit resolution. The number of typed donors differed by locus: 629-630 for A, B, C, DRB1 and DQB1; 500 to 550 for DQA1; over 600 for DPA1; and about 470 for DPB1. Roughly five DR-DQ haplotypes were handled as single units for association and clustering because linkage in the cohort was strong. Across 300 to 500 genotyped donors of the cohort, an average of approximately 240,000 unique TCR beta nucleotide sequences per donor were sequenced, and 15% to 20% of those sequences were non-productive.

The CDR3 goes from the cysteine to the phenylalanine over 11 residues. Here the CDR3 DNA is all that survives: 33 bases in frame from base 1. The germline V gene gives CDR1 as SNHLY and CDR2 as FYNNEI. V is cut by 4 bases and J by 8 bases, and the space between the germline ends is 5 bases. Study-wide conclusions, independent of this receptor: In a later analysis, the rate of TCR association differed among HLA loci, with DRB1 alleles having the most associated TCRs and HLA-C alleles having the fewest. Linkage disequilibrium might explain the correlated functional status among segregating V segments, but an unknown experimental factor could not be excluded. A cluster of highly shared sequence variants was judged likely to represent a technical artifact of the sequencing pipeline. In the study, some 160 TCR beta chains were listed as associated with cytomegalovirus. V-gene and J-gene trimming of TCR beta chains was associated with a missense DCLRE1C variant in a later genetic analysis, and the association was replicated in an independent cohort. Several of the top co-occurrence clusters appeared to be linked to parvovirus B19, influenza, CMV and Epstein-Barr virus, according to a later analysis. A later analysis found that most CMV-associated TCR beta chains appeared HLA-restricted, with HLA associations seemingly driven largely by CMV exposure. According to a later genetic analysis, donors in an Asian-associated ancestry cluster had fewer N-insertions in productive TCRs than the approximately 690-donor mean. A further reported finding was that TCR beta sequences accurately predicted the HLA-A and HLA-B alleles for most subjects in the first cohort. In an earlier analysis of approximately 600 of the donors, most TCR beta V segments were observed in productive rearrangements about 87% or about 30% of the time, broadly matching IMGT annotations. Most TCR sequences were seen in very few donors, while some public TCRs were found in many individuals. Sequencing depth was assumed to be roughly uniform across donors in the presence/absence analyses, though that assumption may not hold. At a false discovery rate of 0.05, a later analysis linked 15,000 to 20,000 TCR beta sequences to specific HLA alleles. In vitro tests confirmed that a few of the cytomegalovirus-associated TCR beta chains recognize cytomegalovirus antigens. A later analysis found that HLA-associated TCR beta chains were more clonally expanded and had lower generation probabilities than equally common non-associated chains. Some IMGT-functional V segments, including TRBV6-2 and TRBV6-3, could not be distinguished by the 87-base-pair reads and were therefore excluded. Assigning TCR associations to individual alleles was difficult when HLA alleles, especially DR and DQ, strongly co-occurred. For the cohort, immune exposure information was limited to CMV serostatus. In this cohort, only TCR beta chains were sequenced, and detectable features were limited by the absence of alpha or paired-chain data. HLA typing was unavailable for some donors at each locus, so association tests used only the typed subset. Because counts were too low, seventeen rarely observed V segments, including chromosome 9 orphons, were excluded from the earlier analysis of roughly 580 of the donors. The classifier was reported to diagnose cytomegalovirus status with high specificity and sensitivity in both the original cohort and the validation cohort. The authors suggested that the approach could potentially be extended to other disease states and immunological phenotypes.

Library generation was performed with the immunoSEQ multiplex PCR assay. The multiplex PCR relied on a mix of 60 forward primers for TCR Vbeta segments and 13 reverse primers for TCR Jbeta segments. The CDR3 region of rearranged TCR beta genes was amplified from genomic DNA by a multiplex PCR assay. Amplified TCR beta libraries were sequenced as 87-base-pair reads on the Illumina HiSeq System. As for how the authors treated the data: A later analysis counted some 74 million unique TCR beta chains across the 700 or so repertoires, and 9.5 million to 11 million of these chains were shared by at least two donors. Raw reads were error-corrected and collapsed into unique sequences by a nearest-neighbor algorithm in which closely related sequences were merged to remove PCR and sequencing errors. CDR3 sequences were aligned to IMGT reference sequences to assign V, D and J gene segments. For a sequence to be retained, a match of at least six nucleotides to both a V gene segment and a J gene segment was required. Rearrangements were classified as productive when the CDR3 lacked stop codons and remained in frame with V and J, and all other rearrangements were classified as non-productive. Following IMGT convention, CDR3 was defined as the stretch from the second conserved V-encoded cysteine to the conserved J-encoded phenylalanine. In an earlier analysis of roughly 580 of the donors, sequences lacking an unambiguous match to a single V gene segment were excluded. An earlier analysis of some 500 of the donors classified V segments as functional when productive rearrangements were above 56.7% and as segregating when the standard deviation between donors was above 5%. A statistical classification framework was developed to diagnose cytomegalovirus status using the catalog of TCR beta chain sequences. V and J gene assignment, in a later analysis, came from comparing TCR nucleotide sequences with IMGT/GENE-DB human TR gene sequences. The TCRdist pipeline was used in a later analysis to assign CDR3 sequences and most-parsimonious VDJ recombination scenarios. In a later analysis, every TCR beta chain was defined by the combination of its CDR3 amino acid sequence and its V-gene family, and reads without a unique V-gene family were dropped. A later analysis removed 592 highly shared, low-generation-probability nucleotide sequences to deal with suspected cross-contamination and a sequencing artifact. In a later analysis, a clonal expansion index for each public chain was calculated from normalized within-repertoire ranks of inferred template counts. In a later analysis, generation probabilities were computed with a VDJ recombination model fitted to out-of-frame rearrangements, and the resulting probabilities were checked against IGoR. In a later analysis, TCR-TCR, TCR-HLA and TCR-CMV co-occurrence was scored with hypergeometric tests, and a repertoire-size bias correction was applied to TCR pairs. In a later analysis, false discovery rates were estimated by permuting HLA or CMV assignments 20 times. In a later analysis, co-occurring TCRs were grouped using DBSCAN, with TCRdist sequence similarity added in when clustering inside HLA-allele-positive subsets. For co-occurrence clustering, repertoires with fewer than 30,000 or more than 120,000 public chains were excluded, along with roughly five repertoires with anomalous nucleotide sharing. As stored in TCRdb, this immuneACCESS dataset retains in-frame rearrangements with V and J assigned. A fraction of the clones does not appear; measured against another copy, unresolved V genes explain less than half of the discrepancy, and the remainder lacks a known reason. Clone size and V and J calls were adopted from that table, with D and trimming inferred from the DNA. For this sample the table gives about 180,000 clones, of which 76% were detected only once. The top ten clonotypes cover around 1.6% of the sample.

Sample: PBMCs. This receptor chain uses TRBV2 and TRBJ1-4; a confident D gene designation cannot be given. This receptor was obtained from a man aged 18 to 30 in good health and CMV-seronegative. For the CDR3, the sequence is CASSVVEKLFF. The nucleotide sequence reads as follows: TGTGCCAGCAGTGTAGTGGAAAAACTGTTTTTT.